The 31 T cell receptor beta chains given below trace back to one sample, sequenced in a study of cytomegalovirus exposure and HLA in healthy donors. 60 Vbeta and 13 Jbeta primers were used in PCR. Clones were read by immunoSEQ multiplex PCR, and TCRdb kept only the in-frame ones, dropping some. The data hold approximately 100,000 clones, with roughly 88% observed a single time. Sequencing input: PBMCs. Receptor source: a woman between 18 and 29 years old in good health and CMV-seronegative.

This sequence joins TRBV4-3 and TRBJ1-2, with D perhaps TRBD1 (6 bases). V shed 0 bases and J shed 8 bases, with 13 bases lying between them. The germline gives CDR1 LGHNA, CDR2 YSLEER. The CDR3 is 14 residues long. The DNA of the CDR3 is TGCGCCAGCAGCCAAGACCCACAGGGTATCGGCTACACCTTC. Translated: CASSQDPQGIGYTF.

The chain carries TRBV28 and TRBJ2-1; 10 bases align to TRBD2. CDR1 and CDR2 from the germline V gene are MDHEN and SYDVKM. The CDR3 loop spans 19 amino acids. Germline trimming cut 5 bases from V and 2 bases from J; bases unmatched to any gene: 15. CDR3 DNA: TGTGCCAGCAGTAACCCGGGACTAGCGCAACACCAAGCCTACAATGAGCAGTTCTTC. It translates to CASSNPGLAQHQAYNEQFF.

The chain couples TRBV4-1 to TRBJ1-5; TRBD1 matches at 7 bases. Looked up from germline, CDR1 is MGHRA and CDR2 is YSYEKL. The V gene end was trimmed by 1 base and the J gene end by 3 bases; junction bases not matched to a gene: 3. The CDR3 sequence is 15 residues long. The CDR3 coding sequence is TGCGCCAGCAGCCAAGGGGGACAGTTCAATCAGCCCCAGCATTTT. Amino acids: CASSQGGQFNQPQHF.

The CDR3 loop reads CASSPRQGAWYEQYF. CDR3 DNA sequence: TGTGCCAGCAGCCCTCGACAGGGGGCTTGGTACGAGCAGTACTTC. The chain employs TRBV9 and TRBJ2-7; 10 bases are shared with TRBD1. Per the germline V gene, CDR1 is SGDLS and CDR2 is YYNGEE. The V and J ends lost 4 bases and 4 bases, in that order; junction bases with no gene match: 8. The CDR3 runs 15 residues.

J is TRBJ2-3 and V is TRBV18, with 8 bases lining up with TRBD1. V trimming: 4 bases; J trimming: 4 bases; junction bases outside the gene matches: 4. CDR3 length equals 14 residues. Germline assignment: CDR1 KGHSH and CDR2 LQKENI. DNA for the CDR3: TGTGCCAGCTCACAGGGACAGGCATCAGATACGCAGTATTTT. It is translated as CASSQGQASDTQYF.

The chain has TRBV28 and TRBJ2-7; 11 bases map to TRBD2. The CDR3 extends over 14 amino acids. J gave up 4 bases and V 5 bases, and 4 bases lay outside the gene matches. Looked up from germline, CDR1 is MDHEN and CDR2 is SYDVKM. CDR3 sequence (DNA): TGTGCCAGCAGTCTAGCGGGAGGAGGGTACGAGCAGTACTTC. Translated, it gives CASSLAGGGYEQYF.

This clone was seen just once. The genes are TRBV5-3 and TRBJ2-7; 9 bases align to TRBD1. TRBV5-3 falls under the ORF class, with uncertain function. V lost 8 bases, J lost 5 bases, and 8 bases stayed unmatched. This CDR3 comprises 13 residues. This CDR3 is CASDRDRAHEQYF. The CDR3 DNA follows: TGTGCCAGCGATAGGGACAGGGCCCACGAGCAGTACTTC.

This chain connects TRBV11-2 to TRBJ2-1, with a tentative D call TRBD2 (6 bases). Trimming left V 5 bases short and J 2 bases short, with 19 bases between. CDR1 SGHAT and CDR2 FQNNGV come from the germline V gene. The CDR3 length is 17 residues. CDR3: CASSPLSGPLTYNEQFF. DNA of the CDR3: TGTGCCAGCAGCCCACTTAGCGGCCCCTTAACCTACAATGAGCAGTTCTTC. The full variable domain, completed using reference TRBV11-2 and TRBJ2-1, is EAGVAQSPRYKIIEKRQSVAFWCNPISGHATLYWYQQILGQGPKLLIQFQNNGVVDDSQLPKDRFSAERLKGVDSTLKIQPAKLEDSAVYLCASSPLSGPLTYNEQFFGPGTRLTVL.

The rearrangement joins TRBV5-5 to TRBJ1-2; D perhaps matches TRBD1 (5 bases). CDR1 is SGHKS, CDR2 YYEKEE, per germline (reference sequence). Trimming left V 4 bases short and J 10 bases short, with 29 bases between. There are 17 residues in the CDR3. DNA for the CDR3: TGTGCCAGCAGCCCCGCCCCCGTGACAGACCTCCTATGGTTCTACACCTTC. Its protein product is CASSPAPVTDLLWFYTF.

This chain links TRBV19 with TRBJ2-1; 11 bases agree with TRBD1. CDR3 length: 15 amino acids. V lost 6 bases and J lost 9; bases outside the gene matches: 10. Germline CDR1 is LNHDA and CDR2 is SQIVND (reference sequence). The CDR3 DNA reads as TGTGCCAGTAGCAGGACAGGGGGCGGTGGGTTTGAGCAGTTCTTC. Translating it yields CASSRTGGGGFEQFF.

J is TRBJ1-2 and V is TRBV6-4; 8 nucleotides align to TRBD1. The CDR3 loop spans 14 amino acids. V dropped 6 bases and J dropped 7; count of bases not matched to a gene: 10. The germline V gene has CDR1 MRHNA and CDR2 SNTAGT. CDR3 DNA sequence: TGTGCCAGCAGCCCCGGACAGGGAGGTTTTGGCTACACCTTC. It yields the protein CASSPGQGGFGYTF.

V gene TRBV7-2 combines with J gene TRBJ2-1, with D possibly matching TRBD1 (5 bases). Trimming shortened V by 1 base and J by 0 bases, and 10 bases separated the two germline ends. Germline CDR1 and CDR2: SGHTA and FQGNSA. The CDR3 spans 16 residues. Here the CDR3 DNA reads TGTGCCAGCAGCTTAGATGGGGCGAACTCCTACAATGAGCAGTTCTTC. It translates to CASSLDGANSYNEQFF.

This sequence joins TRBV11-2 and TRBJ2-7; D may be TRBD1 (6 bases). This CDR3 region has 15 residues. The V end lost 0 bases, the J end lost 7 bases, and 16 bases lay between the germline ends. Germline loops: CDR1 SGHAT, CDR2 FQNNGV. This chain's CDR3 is CASSLDPRLQGEQYF. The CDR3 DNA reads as TGTGCCAGCAGCTTAGACCCCAGATTGCAGGGGGAGCAGTACTTC.

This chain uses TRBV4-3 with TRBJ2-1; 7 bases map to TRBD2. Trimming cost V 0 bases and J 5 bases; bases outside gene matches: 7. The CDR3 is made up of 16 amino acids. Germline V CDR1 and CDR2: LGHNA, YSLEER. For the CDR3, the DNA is TGCGCCAGCAGCCAAGAATTGGGGGGAGGGAACAATGAGCAGTTCTTC. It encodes CASSQELGGGNNEQFF.

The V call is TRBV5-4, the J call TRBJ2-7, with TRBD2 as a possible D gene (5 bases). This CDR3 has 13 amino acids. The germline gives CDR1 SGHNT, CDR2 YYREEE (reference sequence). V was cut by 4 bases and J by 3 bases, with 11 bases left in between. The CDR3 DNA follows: TGTGCCAGCAGCCCTGGACTGTACTACGAGCAGTACTTC. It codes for CASSPGLYYEQYF.

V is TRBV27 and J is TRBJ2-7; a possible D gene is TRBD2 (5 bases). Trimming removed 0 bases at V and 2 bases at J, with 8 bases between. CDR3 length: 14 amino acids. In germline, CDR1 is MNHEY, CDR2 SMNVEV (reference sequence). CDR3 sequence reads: CASSLSIGAYEQYF. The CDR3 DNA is TGTGCCAGCAGTTTATCGATCGGGGCCTACGAGCAGTACTTC.

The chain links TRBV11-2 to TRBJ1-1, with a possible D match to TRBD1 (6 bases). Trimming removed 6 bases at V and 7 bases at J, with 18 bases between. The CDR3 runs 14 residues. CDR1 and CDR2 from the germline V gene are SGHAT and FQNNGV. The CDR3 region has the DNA TGTGCCAGCAGTTTGGATGACAGGTACCGTGAAGCTTTCTTT. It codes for CASSLDDRYREAFF.

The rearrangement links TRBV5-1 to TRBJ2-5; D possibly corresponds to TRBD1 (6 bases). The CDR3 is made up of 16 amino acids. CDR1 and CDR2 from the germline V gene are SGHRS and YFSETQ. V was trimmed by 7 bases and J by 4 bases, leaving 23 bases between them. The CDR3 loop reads CASQRTGWGRRETQYF. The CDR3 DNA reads TGCGCCAGCCAGAGGACGGGATGGGGGCGGCGAGAGACCCAGTACTTC.

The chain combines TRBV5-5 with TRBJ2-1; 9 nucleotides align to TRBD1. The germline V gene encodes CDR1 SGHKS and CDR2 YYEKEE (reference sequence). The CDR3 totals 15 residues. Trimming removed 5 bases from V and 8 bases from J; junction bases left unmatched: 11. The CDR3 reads CASRGRDRDRHEQFF. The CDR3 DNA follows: TGTGCCAGCAGGGGCCGGGACAGGGATCGGCATGAGCAGTTCTTC.

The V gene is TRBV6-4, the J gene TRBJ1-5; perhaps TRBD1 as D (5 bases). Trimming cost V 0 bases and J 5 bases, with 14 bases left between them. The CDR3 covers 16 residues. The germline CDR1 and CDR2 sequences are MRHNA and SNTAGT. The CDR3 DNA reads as TGTGCCAGCAGTGACTCGTCAGGGTTAGGCGATCAGCCCCAGCATTTT. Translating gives CASSDSSGLGDQPQHF.

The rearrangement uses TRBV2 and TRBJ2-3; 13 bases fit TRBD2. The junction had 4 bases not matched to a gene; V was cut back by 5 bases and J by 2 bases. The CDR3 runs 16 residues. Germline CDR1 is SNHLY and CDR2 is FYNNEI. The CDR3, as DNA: TGTGCCAGCAGTTCACTAGCGGGGGGGCCCACAGATACGCAGTATTTT. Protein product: CASSSLAGGPTDTQYF.

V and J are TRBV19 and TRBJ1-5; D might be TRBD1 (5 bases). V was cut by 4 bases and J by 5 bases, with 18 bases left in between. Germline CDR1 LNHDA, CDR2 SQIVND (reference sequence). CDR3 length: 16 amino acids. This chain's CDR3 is CASSTGLGGSDQPQHF. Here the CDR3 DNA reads TGTGCCAGTAGTACGGGATTGGGGGGATCGGATCAGCCCCAGCATTTT.

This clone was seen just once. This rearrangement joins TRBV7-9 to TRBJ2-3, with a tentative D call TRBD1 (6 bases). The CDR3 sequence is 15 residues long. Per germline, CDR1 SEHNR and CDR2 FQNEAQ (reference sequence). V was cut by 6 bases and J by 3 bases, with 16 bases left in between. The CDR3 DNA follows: TGTGCCAGCAGACCTACAGGGTTGGGGACAGATACGCAGTATTTT. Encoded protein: CASRPTGLGTDTQYF.

CDR3 in amino acids: CASSSEGNNSPLHF. In nucleotides, the CDR3 is TGTGCCAGCAGTTCGGAGGGCAATAATTCACCCCTCCACTTT. The chain recombines TRBV28 with TRBJ1-6, with no clear D. CDR1 and CDR2 from the germline V gene are MDHEN and SYDVKM. The CDR3 runs to 14 residues. The V end lost 4 bases, the J end lost 5 bases, and 9 bases lay between the germline ends.

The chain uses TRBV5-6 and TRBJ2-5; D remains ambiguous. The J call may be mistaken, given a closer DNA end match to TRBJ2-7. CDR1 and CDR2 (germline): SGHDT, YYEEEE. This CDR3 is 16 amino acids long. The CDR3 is CASSLGAGKNAYEQYF. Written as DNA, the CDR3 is TGTGCCAGCAGCTTGGGTGCAGGCAAGAATGCCTACGAGCAGTACTTC.

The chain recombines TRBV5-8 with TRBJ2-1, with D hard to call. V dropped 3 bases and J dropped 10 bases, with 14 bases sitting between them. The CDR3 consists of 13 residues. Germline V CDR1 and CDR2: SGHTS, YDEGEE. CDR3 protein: CASSSRQLSEQFF. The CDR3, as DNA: TGTGCCAGCAGCTCCCGACAACTCTCCGAGCAGTTCTTC.

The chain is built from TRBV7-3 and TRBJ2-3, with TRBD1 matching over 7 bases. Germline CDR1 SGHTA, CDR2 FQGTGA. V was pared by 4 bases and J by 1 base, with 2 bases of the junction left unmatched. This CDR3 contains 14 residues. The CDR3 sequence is CASSSGQRTDTQYF. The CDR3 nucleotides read TGTGCCAGCAGCTCGGGACAGCGCACAGATACGCAGTATTTT.

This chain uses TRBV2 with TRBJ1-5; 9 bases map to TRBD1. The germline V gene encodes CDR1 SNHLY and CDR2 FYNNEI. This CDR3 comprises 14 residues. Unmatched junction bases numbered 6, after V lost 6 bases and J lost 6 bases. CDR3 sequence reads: CASRKGQGIQPQHF. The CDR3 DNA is TGTGCCAGCAGGAAAGGACAGGGGATTCAGCCCCAGCATTTT. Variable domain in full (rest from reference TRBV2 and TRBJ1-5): EPEVTQTPSHQVTQMGQEVILRCVPISNHLYFYWYRQILGQKVEFLVSFYNNEISEKSEIFDDQFSVERPDGSNFTLKIRSTKLEDSAMYFCASRKGQGIQPQHFGDGTRLSIL.

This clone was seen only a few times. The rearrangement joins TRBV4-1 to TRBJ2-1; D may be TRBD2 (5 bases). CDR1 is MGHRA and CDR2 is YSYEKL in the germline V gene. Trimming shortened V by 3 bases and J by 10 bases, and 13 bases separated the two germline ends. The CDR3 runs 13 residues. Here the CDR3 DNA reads TGCGCCAGCAGCCATCTCGACTACCGGGAGCAGTTCTTC. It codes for CASSHLDYREQFF.

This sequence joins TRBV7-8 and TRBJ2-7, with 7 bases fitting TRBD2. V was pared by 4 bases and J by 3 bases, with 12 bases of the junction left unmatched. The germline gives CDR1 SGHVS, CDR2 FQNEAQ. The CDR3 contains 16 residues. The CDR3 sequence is CASSSGAGGRFYEQYF. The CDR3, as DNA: TGTGCCAGCAGCTCAGGAGCGGGCGGGAGATTCTACGAGCAGTACTTC.

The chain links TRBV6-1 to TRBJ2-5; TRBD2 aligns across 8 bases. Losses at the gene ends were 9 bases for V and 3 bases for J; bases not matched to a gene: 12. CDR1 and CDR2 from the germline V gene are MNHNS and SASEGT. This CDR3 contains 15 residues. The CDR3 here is CARPCHGGAKETQYF. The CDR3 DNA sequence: TGTGCCAGACCGTGTCACGGGGGGGCCAAAGAGACCCAGTACTTC.